This T cell receptor (beta chain) was retrieved from a study of identical twins. MiXCR, run by TCRdb on the 5' RACE reads, gives a single entry per CDR3 protein. The table has some 710,000 distinct CDR3 sequences, around 5.7% seen once; the top ten hold under 2%. This clonotype appeared many times. Its antigen is not known. Looked up from germline, CDR1 is ENHRY and CDR2 is SYGVKD. V lost 3 bases and J lost 3; bases outside the gene matches: 5. The CDR3 runs to 15 residues. Overall study results and limits: Clonotypes of the beta chain that were abundant in cord blood carried fewer insertions (memory repertoires showed none). Cross-sectional statistics underpinned the conclusions; the same donors were not followed.

The sample comprised naive T cells sorted from blood. This clonotype was obtained from a man between 18 and 35 years old in good health. The genes are TRBV10-3 and TRBJ2-3, with TRBD2 matching over 8 bases. Here the CDR3 reads CAISDGTRTTDTQYF. In DNA form, the CDR3 reads TGTGCCATCAGTGATGGGACTAGGACGACAGATACGCAGTATTTT.